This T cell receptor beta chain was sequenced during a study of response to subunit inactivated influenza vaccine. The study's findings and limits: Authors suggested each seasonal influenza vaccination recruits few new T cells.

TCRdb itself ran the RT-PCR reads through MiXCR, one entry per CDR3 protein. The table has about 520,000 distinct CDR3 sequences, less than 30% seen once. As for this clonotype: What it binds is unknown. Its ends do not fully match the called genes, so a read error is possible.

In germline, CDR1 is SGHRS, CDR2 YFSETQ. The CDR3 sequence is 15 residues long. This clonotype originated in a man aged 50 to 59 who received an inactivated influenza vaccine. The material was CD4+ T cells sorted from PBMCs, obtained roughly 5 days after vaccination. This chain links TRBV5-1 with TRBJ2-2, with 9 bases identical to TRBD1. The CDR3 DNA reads TGCGCCAACAGCGGCCAAGGACAGGGGATCGGGGAGCTGTTTTTT. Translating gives CANSGQGQGIGELFF.